This T cell receptor (beta chain) was identified during a study of blood T cell repertoires in COVID-19. Clones were sequenced by immunoSEQ multiplex PCR, and TCRdb holds only the in-frame ones, with some missing. The sample holds 250,000 to 300,000 clones, about 86% seen once. Those enrolled, adults aged roughly 18 to 100 years, came from around 25 US areas. Recovered status in Cohort 3 required two negative PCRs, clearance, or symptom resolution. The germline CDR1 and CDR2 sequences are SGHNT and YENEEA. The CDR3 totals 15 residues. V was pared by 6 bases and J by 5 bases, with 5 bases of the junction left unmatched.

The sample comprised PBMCs or T cells enriched from blood (not recorded which). The genes are TRBV11-3 and TRBJ2-1; 12 bases line up with TRBD2. The TCR originated in a man between 50 and 59 years old who had recovered from COVID-19. Written as DNA, the CDR3 is TGTGCCAGCAGGTTACTAGCGGGAGGAAACAATGAGCAGTTCTTC. Protein sequence: CASRLLAGGNNEQFF. Full variable domain (outside the CDR3, taken from reference TRBV11-3 and TRBJ2-1): EAGVVQSPRYKIIEKKQPVAFWCNPISGHNTLYWYLQNLGQGPELLIRYENEEAVDDSQLPKDRFSAERLKGVDSTLKIQPAELGDSAVYLCASRLLAGGNNEQFFGPGTRLTVL.